The sample holds a few counts of the clone carrying this T cell receptor beta chain. Combining a sample-barcoded 5' primer with a J-beta primer mix, a second PCR ran for 7 to 11 cycles. TCRdb used MiXCR to reprocess the 5' RACE reads, holding one entry per CDR3 protein. The table lists 750,000 to 850,000 distinct CDR3 sequences, around a quarter of them singletons. These data come from a study of blood T cells in healthy people across ages. The V gene lost 4 bases and the J gene lost 3 bases, with 11 bases spanning the gap. This CDR3 has 14 residues. Germline V CDR1 and CDR2: LGHNA, YSLEER. The sample was also linked to a second study, of T cells of mothers and their children. That paper adds: Related and unrelated pairs show similar thymic shaping of TCR recombination output.

This rearrangement joins TRBV4-3 to TRBJ2-3, with TRBD1 as a possible D gene (5 bases). The receptor's source is a boy younger than 18 in good health. Sequenced input: blood. The CDR3 coding sequence is TGCGCCAGCAGCCCCAGGGTTATGACAGATACGCAGTATTTT. It translates to CASSPRVMTDTQYF.